The 20 T cell receptor beta chains presented below share a single source sample, sequenced in a study of brain metastases from non-small cell lung cancer. Clones were read by immunoSEQ multiplex PCR, and TCRdb kept only the in-frame ones, dropping some. The sample includes some 4,000 clones, approximately 80% of them seen just once. The material sequenced was primary lung tumor tissue. The receptors come from a donor at least 40 years old with non-small cell lung cancer.

This rearrangement joins TRBV3-1 (or the pseudogene TRBV3-2) to TRBJ2-2; D gene uncertain. The CDR3 is 15 amino acids. In germline, CDR1 is LGHDT, CDR2 YNNKEL (reference sequence). Trimming took off 0 bases at V and 5 bases at J, with 10 bases between the two ends. In DNA, the CDR3 is TGTGCCAGCAGCCAAGAGTCTCGGCAAACCGGGGAGCTGTTTTTT. Protein product: CASSQESRQTGELFF.

The chain has TRBV5-1 and TRBJ1-6; TRBD1 agrees at 12 bases. With 4 bases clipped from V and 4 bases from J, the junction kept 12 bases outside the gene matches. The CDR3 covers 19 residues. Germline V lookup: CDR1 SGHRS, CDR2 YFSETQ. CDR3 sequence (DNA): TGCGCCAGCAGCCGCCTGCCCGGGGACAGGGGGCTATATAATTCACCCCTCCACTTT. Protein sequence: CASSRLPGDRGLYNSPLHF.

V and J are TRBV18 and TRBJ1-1; D is unclear. CDR1 and CDR2 from the germline V gene are KGHSH and LQKENI. This CDR3 spans 16 amino acids. Trimming removed 5 bases from V and 8 bases from J, with 24 bases in between. For the CDR3, the DNA is TGTGCCAGCTCATTAGTGTTTTTTGAGGGTCCCTTGGAAGCTTTCTTT. Translating gives CASSLVFFEGPLEAFF. Supplemented by reference TRBV18 and TRBJ1-1, the full variable domain reads NAGVMQNPRHLVRRRGQEARLRCSPMKGHSHVYWYRQLPEEGLKFMVYLQKENIIDESGMPKERFSAEFPKEGPSILRIQQVVRGDSAAYFCASSLVFFEGPLEAFFGQGTRLTVV.

This clone was picked up a small number of times. This rearrangement joins TRBV30 to TRBJ1-2, with TRBD1 matching over 7 bases. CDR1 and CDR2 from the germline V gene are GTSNPN and SVGIG (reference sequence). V shed 4 bases and J 4 bases; nucleotides not matched to a gene: 9. The CDR3 length is 14 residues. The CDR3: CAWIQGGAGYGYTF. The CDR3 DNA sequence: TGTGCCTGGATTCAAGGGGGCGCTGGCTATGGCTACACCTTC.

Comment on this clone: A junction boundary mismatches the germline segment, possibly from a read error. V gene TRBV29-1 combines with J gene TRBJ1-2, with a tentative D call TRBD1 (5 bases). The CDR3 is 12 residues long. Germline assignment: CDR1 SQVTM and CDR2 ANQGSEA. CDR3 sequence reads: CNVGDSNYGYTF. The DNA of the CDR3 is TGCAACGTTGGCGACAGCAACTATGGCTACACCTTC.

The genes are TRBV21-1 and TRBJ2-5; TRBD2 is the table's D call and was not checked against the DNA. TRBV21-1 is tagged as a pseudogene. The CDR3 has 14 residues. CDR3 sequence: CASTGTSGGETQYF. The CDR3 coding sequence is TGTGCCAGCACCGGGACTAGCGGGGGGGAAACCCAGTACTTC.

The gene calls are TRBV5-5 and TRBJ1-6; D is uncertain. The germline gives CDR1 SGHKS, CDR2 YYEKEE (reference sequence). V was clipped by 0 bases and J by 9 bases, with 13 bases between them. CDR3 length equals 15 residues. This CDR3 reads CASSLEGLMGSPLHF. The CDR3, as DNA: TGTGCCAGCAGCTTGGAAGGGCTTATGGGTTCACCCCTCCACTTT.

The chain has TRBV30 and TRBJ1-2; D unresolved. The V and J ends lost 3 bases and 8 bases respectively, with 13 bases between them. There are 12 residues in the CDR3. Germline CDR1 reads GTSNPN; CDR2 reads SVGIG (reference sequence). Here the CDR3 reads CAWSDRLWGYTF. As DNA, the CDR3 is TGTGCCTGGAGCGACCGTCTTTGGGGCTACACCTTC. Full variable domain (rest looked up from reference TRBV30 and TRBJ1-2): SQTIHQWPATLVQPVGSPLSLECTVEGTSNPNLYWYRQAAGRGLQLLFYSVGIGQISSEVPQNLSASRPQDRQFILSSKKLLLSDSGFYLCAWSDRLWGYTFGSGTRLTVV.

The V and J genes are TRBV9 and TRBJ2-1, with no clear D. V dropped 0 bases and J dropped 6 bases, with 10 bases sitting between them. The CDR3 sequence is 14 residues long. The V gene's germline CDR1 is SGDLS and CDR2 YYNGEE. CDR3 coding DNA: TGTGCCAGCAGCGTAGCAAGTATAGGCAATGAGCAGTTCTTC. Protein: CASSVASIGNEQFF.

The chain recombines TRBV4-1 with TRBJ1-4, with D perhaps matching TRBD1 (6 bases). Germline V lookup: CDR1 MGHRA, CDR2 YSYEKL. V lost 0 bases and J lost 8, with 16 bases in between. The CDR3 spans 16 residues. CDR3 residues: CASSQEPGDGSEKLFF. CDR3 nucleotides: TGCGCCAGCAGCCAAGAGCCAGGGGACGGTAGCGAAAAACTGTTTTTT.

The CDR3 here is CASTHPQISTGELFF. CDR3 coding DNA: TGTGCCAGCACCCATCCCCAGATTAGCACCGGGGAGCTGTTTTTT. J is TRBJ2-2 and V is TRBV7-9, with no clear D. This CDR3 is built from 15 residues. Germline assignment: CDR1 SEHNR and CDR2 FQNEAQ (reference sequence). V lost 7 bases and J lost 4, with 16 bases in between. Based on the CDR3 plus reference TRBV7-9 and TRBJ2-2, the full variable domain is DTGVSQNPRHKITKRGQNVTFRCDPISEHNRLYWYRQTLGQGPEFLTYFQNEAQLEKSRLLSDRFSAERPKGSFSTLEIQRTEQGDSAMYLCASTHPQISTGELFFGEGSRLTVL.

The chain links TRBV5-1 to TRBJ2-7; TRBD1 aligns across 9 bases. This CDR3 contains 16 residues. With V trimmed by 0 bases and J by 3 bases, 7 bases remained unmatched. Germline-derived CDR1 and CDR2 are SGHRS and YFSETQ. The CDR3 is CASSLGAPGQGYEQYV. As DNA, the CDR3 is TGCGCCAGCAGCTTGGGGGCCCCGGGACAGGGCTACGAGCAGTACGTC.

This chain joins TRBV19 and TRBJ2-3; 7 nucleotides agree with TRBD1. V was clipped by 3 bases and J by 4 bases; unmatched bases: 7. Germline loops: CDR1 LNHDA, CDR2 SQIVND (reference sequence). There are 15 residues in the CDR3. CDR3 in DNA: TGTGCCAGTAGTATTGGCACCACAGGGGCAGATACGCAGTATTTT. Residues: CASSIGTTGADTQYF.

This sequence joins TRBV5-1 and TRBJ2-5; TRBD2 matches at 10 bases. The CDR3 has 15 residues. Germline CDR1 is SGHRS and CDR2 is YFSETQ. With 3 bases clipped from V and 3 bases from J, the junction kept 5 bases outside the gene matches. CDR3 sequence reads: CASSSWLAGEETQYF. The CDR3 coding sequence is TGCGCCAGCAGCTCATGGCTAGCGGGGGAAGAGACCCAGTACTTC.

V and J are TRBV21-1 and TRBJ2-7; the table's D gene call, TRBD1, was not cross checked with the DNA. TRBV21-1 is an annotated pseudogene. This CDR3 region has 16 residues. The CDR3 DNA follows: TGTGCCAGCAGCAAAAGCGGGACAGGTGCTCCCTACGAGCAGTACGTC. Translating it yields CASSKSGTGAPYEQYV.

Only a few counts were recorded for this clone. This rearrangement joins TRBV5-6 to TRBJ2-2; weak D call: TRBD2 (6 bases). This CDR3 comprises 14 residues. The germline gives CDR1 SGHDT, CDR2 YYEEEE. The germline V and J ends were trimmed by 1 base and 5 bases, with 9 bases remaining between them. In DNA form, the CDR3 reads TGTGCCAGCAGCTTGTTCCGGGGGACCGGGGAGCTGTTTTTT. This translates into CASSLFRGTGELFF.

The V and J genes are TRBV5-1 and TRBJ1-2; D is unclear. V lost 4 bases to trimming and J lost 7 bases, with 11 bases between them. This CDR3 spans 12 amino acids. CDR1 and CDR2 (germline): SGHRS, YFSETQ. The CDR3 DNA follows: TGCGCCAGCAGCCCGGACGGGGTTGGCTACACCTTC. This gives the protein CASSPDGVGYTF.

The chain links TRBV5-5 to TRBJ2-3; D not resolved. This CDR3 comprises 14 residues. Germline CDR1 reads SGHKS; CDR2 reads YYEKEE (reference sequence). The V end was cut by 2 bases, the J end by 5 bases, with 12 bases between. CDR3 sequence (DNA): TGTGCCAGCAGCTTCACTGGAGACCTAGATACGCAGTATTTT. Translating it yields CASSFTGDLDTQYF.

This chain links TRBV6-5 with TRBJ1-5, with D tentatively TRBD1 (5 bases). The germline V and J ends were trimmed by 7 bases and 1 base, with 11 bases remaining between them. Germline CDR1 and CDR2: MNHEY and SVGAGI. This CDR3 is 14 amino acids long. The CDR3 here is CASTGTESNQPQHF. CDR3 nucleotide sequence: TGTGCCAGCACGGGGACGGAGAGCAATCAGCCCCAGCATTTT.

The gene calls are TRBV6-4 and TRBJ1-2; TRBD1 is a possible D gene (5 bases). V shed 5 bases and J shed 2 bases, with 9 bases lying between them. This CDR3 is built from 13 residues. Germline loops: CDR1 MRHNA, CDR2 SNTAGT. The CDR3 protein is CASSMTENYGYTF. The CDR3 nucleotides are TGTGCCAGCAGTATGACAGAAAACTATGGCTACACCTTC.